These 5 T cell receptor beta chains share one sample of origin, sequenced in a study of T cells after yellow fever vaccination. TCRdb redid the calling of the 5' RACE reads with MiXCR, one entry per CDR3 protein. Seen here are hundreds of thousands of distinct CDR3 sequences, around a sixth observed once, and the top ten hold roughly a sixth. The specimen comprised PBMCs, sampled before the yellow fever booster vaccination. The receptors come from a man younger than 30 who received the YFV17D yellow fever vaccine.

On this clonotype itself: Because it lacks the conserved phenylalanine or tryptophan at the end, this CDR3 is likely a read error. The gene calls are TRBV29-1 and TRBJ2-1; D possibly matches TRBD1 or TRBD2 (6 bases each). Germline loops: CDR1 SQVTM, CDR2 ANQGSEA. V was trimmed by 7 bases and J by 3 bases, leaving 16 bases between them. The CDR3 contains 14 residues. CDR3 in amino acids: CSGVRGAGYNEQFL. CDR3 DNA: TGCAGCGGGGTGAGGGGGGCCGGCTACAATGAGCAGTTCCTC.

This clonotype occurred many times. V and J are TRBV5-1 and TRBJ2-3; D gene unclear. Germline CDR1 is SGHRS and CDR2 is YFSETQ. Trimming took off 2 bases at V and 5 bases at J, with 9 bases between the two ends. This CDR3 comprises 13 residues. The CDR3 spells CASSFRMGDTQYF. For the CDR3, the DNA is TGCGCCAGCAGCTTCCGTATGGGAGATACGCAGTATTTT.

The chain uses TRBV20-1 and TRBJ2-1; D is unresolved. Trimming took off 1 base at V and 0 bases at J, with 16 bases between the two ends. Germline loops: CDR1 DFQATT, CDR2 SNEGSKA (reference sequence). The length of the CDR3 is 17 residues. The CDR3 reads CSARGRLRVLSYNEQFF. The CDR3 nucleotides are TGCAGTGCTAGAGGGCGTCTACGCGTCCTCTCCTACAATGAGCAGTTCTTC.

This clonotype was observed a few times. The V call is TRBV18, the J call TRBJ2-5; D perhaps matches TRBD1 (5 bases). The V gene lost 4 bases and the J gene lost 5 bases, with 20 bases spanning the gap. The CDR3 runs 16 residues. The germline V gene has CDR1 KGHSH and CDR2 LQKENI. The chain's CDR3 is CASSRQPQTLQETQYF. The CDR3 DNA sequence: TGTGCCAGCTCACGACAGCCACAAACATTACAGGAGACCCAGTACTTC.

The chain couples TRBV29-1 to TRBJ2-2; 8 positions agree with TRBD1. There are 14 residues in the CDR3. In germline, CDR1 is SQVTM, CDR2 ANQGSEA. Trimming removed 5 bases from V and 2 bases from J; junction bases left unmatched: 4. The DNA of the CDR3 is TGCAGCGTTCGGGACAGGCTTAACACCGGGGAGCTGTTTTTT. It is translated as CSVRDRLNTGELFF.